The present T cell receptor (beta chain) was sequenced within a study of neurological immune-mediated disorders. This clonotype was seen repeatedly, ten times or more. The making of cDNA relied on 5'RACE with 10-nucleotide random UMIs. TCRdb used MiXCR to reprocess the 5' RACE reads, holding one entry per CDR3 protein. This sample has about 52,000 distinct CDR3 sequences; 3.8% occur once, and the top ten carry around 6.5%. Looked up from germline, CDR1 is LNHDA and CDR2 is SQIVND (reference sequence). V trimming: 8 bases; J trimming: 0 bases; junction bases outside the gene matches: 6. This CDR3 spans 16 amino acids.

The gene calls are TRBV19 and TRBJ1-4, with TRBD1 matching 10 bases. This receptor was taken from a man in his sixties with multiple sclerosis. The sequenced sample was PBMCs. CDR3 protein: CASSRQGAATNEKLFF. The DNA of the CDR3 is TGTGCCAGTTCGAGACAGGGGGCCGCAACTAATGAAAAACTGTTTTTT.